This TCR beta chain was identified during a study of cytomegalovirus exposure and HLA in healthy donors (dated by TCRdb to about 2017). At the level of the whole study: An earlier analysis of approximately 590 of the donors reported more than 250 Gb of sequence data and roughly 100 million unique TCR beta sequences from some 180 million T cells. An early release covering around 630 HLA-typed donors comprised approximately 300 gigabases of sequencing data and 85 million to 100 million unique TCR sequences. Of the roughly 400 genotyped donors, less than 85% were placed in the genetic ancestry cluster associated with self-reported Caucasian donors. The aim of the study was to test whether cataloging public T cell receptors could identify signatures of past pathogen exposure. Using immunosequencing, the study profiled T cell repertoires from 640 or so subjects and related those repertoires to cytomegalovirus serostatus. Along with the approximately 620-subject first cohort, a separate validation cohort of over a hundred different subjects was used. To predict cytomegalovirus infection status, the study brought together high-throughput TCR immunosequencing, statistical association of individual TCRs with disease status, and machine learning. A later analysis re-analyzed previously published TCR beta repertoires from 550 to 700 donors and added high-resolution HLA genotyping to study TCR occurrence patterns. In the later analysis, no new phenotypic data were used to find candidate immune exposures; instead, reliance was placed on TCR beta sequences and their occurrence across donors. An earlier analysis of several hundred of the donors applied high-throughput TCR beta sequencing to assess whether each TCR beta V gene segment acted as functional or pseudogenic. Donor age, sex, ethnicity and CMV serostatus were collected together with the repertoire data. A later genetic analysis used genome-wide SNP genotypes for about three fifths of the 666 donors, treating that subset as a discovery cohort. Every repertoire in the discovery cohort had been generated on one and the same sequencing platform. Both class I and class II loci were covered by HLA typing, at four-digit resolution. The number of donors typed differed by locus, with about 629-640 for A, B, C, DRB1 and DQB1, roughly 520 for DQA1, about 610 for DPA1, and 472 for DPB1. Four to six DR-DQ haplotypes were handled as single units for association and clustering because linkage in the cohort was strong. Among 398 genotyped donors of the cohort, an average of about 240,000 unique TCR beta nucleotide sequences was sequenced per donor, of which 15% to 20% were non-productive. The paper's findings and limits, for the study overall: A later genetic analysis associated a missense DCLRE1C variant with V-gene and J-gene trimming of TCR beta chains, and an independent cohort replicated the association. In a later analysis, most CMV-associated TCR beta chains were found to appear HLA-restricted, with HLA associations seemingly driven largely by CMV exposure. Because HLA typing was missing for some donors at each locus, association tests included only the typed subset. It was suggested by the authors that the approach could potentially be generalized to other disease states and immunological phenotypes. In this cohort, only TCR beta chains were sequenced, and detectable features were limited by the absence of alpha or paired-chain data. In the study, 150 to 200 TCR beta chains were listed as associated with cytomegalovirus. Some IMGT-functional V segments, including TRBV6-2 and TRBV6-3, could not be told apart with the 87-base-pair reads, so those segments were excluded. In a later analysis, HLA-associated TCR beta chains showed more clonal expansion and lower generation probabilities than non-associated chains that were equally common. Because counts were too low, around 17 rarely observed V segments, including chromosome 9 orphons, were left out of the earlier analysis of 500 to 650 of the donors. Presence/absence analyses assumed roughly uniform sequencing depth across donors, an assumption that may not hold. Most TCR sequences were observed very rarely across donors, whereas some public TCRs were present in many individuals. A further reported finding was that TCR beta sequences accurately predicted the HLA-A and HLA-B alleles for most subjects in the first cohort. Broadly in line with IMGT annotations, most TCR beta V segments showed up in productive rearrangements about 87% or about 30% of the time in an earlier analysis of a few hundred of the donors. In a later analysis, TCR association rates were found to vary across HLA loci, with the most associated TCRs seen for DRB1 alleles and the fewest for HLA-C alleles. Compared with the approximately 670-donor mean, donors in an Asian-associated ancestry cluster had fewer N-insertions in productive TCRs, according to a later genetic analysis. A group of highly shared sequence variants was considered likely to be a technical artifact of the sequencing pipeline. A later analysis associated about 16,000 TCR beta sequences with specific HLA alleles at a false discovery rate of 0.05. For the cohort, immune exposure information was limited to CMV serostatus. Cytomegalovirus status was reported to be diagnosed by the classifier with high specificity and sensitivity in both the original and validation cohorts. Linkage disequilibrium might explain the correlated functional status among segregating V segments, but an unknown experimental factor could not be ruled out. In a later analysis, several top co-occurrence clusters were reported to appear linked to parvovirus B19, influenza, CMV and Epstein-Barr virus. When HLA alleles, especially DR and DQ, strongly co-occurred, TCR associations were difficult to assign to individual alleles. A few of the identified cytomegalovirus-associated TCR beta chains were confirmed in vitro to be specific for cytomegalovirus antigens.

The receptor library was made with the immunoSEQ multiplex PCR assay. A mixture of 60 forward primers for TCR Vbeta segments and 13 reverse primers for TCR Jbeta segments was used in the multiplex PCR. The CDR3 region of rearranged TCR beta genes was amplified from genomic DNA by a multiplex PCR assay. Amplified TCR beta libraries were sequenced as 87-base-pair reads on the Illumina HiSeq System. Under the source paper's analysis protocol: Across the 500 to 850 repertoires, a later analysis counted some 81 million unique TCR beta chains, 9 million to 14 million of which were shared by at least two donors. Raw reads were error-corrected and collapsed into unique sequences with a nearest-neighbor algorithm that merged closely related sequences to remove PCR and sequencing errors. Alignment of CDR3 sequences to IMGT reference sequences was used to assign V, D and J gene segments. Each retained sequence needed at least a six-nucleotide match to both a V gene segment and a J gene segment. Rearrangements were classified as productive when the CDR3 lacked stop codons and remained in frame with V and J, and all other rearrangements were classified as non-productive. Following IMGT convention, CDR3 was defined as the stretch from the second conserved V-encoded cysteine up to the conserved J-encoded phenylalanine. Sequences without an unambiguous match to a single V gene segment were excluded from the earlier analysis of over 500 of the donors. An earlier analysis of fewer than 750 of the donors classified V segments as functional when productive rearrangements were above 56.7% and as segregating when the standard deviation between donors was above 5%. To diagnose cytomegalovirus status from the catalog of TCR beta chain sequences, a statistical classification framework was built. A later analysis assigned V and J genes by comparing TCR nucleotide sequences with IMGT/GENE-DB human TR gene sequences. A later analysis assigned CDR3 sequences and most-parsimonious VDJ recombination scenarios with the TCRdist pipeline. In a later analysis, each TCR beta chain was defined by its CDR3 amino acid sequence together with its V-gene family, and reads lacking a unique V-gene family were excluded. To address suspected cross-contamination and a sequencing artifact, a later analysis removed roughly 580 highly shared, low-generation-probability nucleotide sequences. A later analysis calculated a clonal expansion index for each public chain from normalized within-repertoire ranks of inferred template counts. In a later analysis, generation probabilities were computed using a VDJ recombination model fitted to out-of-frame rearrangements, and the results were checked against IGoR. In a later analysis, hypergeometric tests were used to score TCR-TCR, TCR-HLA and TCR-CMV co-occurrence, with a repertoire-size bias correction applied to TCR pairs. A later analysis estimated false discovery rates by permuting HLA or CMV assignments 20 times. In a later analysis, co-occurring TCRs were grouped using DBSCAN, and TCRdist sequence similarity was added for clustering within HLA-allele-positive subsets. Repertoires with fewer than 30,000 or more than 120,000 public chains, plus five repertoires with anomalous nucleotide sharing, were excluded from co-occurrence clustering. TCRdb re-hosts the immuneACCESS table, in-frame sequences only. Its copies lack some clones; in the studies checked, an unresolved V gene accounts for under half of them, and the cause for the rest is not known. V, J and clone size derive from that table, while D and trimming were established from the DNA sequence. Recorded for this sample are around 100,000 clones; about 70% of them occurred a single time. The ten largest account for roughly 2.6% of the sample.

This clone was detected only a few times. The target of this receptor is not known. Base qualities are not provided; no much larger clone lies one nucleotide away. The cohort comprised more than 550 healthy bone marrow donors. At the time of sampling, all cohort members were nominally healthy, though unrecorded immune exposures were likely present. The donor was CMV seropositive and was included in the group of 289 seropositive cohort members. A peripheral blood sample was collected from each donor, and TCR beta sequencing was performed on peripheral blood mononuclear cells. The Qiagen DNeasy Blood Extraction Kit was used to extract genomic DNA from the blood cell samples. The junction shows trimming of 2 bases on V and 4 bases on J, plus 9 bases between the germline ends. Per the germline V gene, SGHDT is the CDR1 and YYEEEE is the CDR2. The CDR3, from cysteine to phenylalanine, totals 14 residues. Only the CDR3 DNA stays, 42 bases, in frame from base 1.

Material for sequencing was PBMCs. The V and J segments used are TRBV5-6 and TRBJ1-4; a weak D assignment points to TRBD1 (6 bases agree). This receptor was taken from a man aged 50 to 59 in good health and CMV-seropositive. The DNA reads as follows: TGTGCCAGCAGCTTCAGGGGCTTTAATGAAAAACTGTTTTTT. Its translation reads: CASSFRGFNEKLFF.